A single sample is the source of the 28 T cell receptor beta chains below, sequenced in a study of circulating CD8 cells and anti-PD-1 response in melanoma. Live CD3+CD8+TCRalphabeta+ cells were sorted into four subsets by PD-1 and/or TIGIT. The QIAseq Immune Repertoire TCR panel built the libraries from around 15 ng of total RNA. Using its own MiXCR run on the reads, TCRdb lists one record per CDR3 protein. The sample lists about 300 distinct CDR3 sequences; approximately 7.8% were seen once. Sequenced here: CD8+ T cells from PBMCs, sampled at baseline or after one month of anti-PD-1 therapy (not recorded which). These receptors were collected from a human donor with melanoma.

By proportion, this clonotype is large. This chain joins TRBV5-5 and TRBJ1-2; D perhaps matches TRBD1 (5 bases). The V gene's germline CDR1 is SGHKS and CDR2 YYEKEE (reference sequence). This CDR3 is built from 15 residues. V gave up 4 bases and J gave up 9 bases, with 22 bases separating them. CDR3 coding DNA: TGTGCCAGCAGCCGCGGGACGCACACTATGGAAAGCTACACCTTC. Protein product: CASSRGTHTMESYTF.

Relative to its sample, this clonotype is large (0.1 to 1%). The rearrangement uses TRBV14 and TRBJ2-1; maybe TRBD1 (6 bases). V lost 0 bases to trimming and J lost 7 bases, with 16 bases between them. The CDR3 consists of 16 residues. CDR1 and CDR2 from the germline V gene are SGHDN and FVKESK. The CDR3 region has the DNA TGTGCCAGCAGCCAAGAATACCAGGGGATCTCAAATGAGCAGTTCTTC. Translation gives CASSQEYQGISNEQFF.

By proportion, this clonotype is hyperexpanded. The genes are TRBV7-3 and TRBJ2-3; 7 bases fit TRBD2. Germline V lookup: CDR1 SGHTA, CDR2 FQGTGA. The CDR3 sequence is 14 residues long. The V and J ends lost 5 bases and 4 bases, in that order; junction bases with no gene match: 6. CDR3 amino acids: CASSPAAGADTQYF. Here the CDR3 DNA reads TGTGCCAGCAGCCCCGCGGCGGGAGCAGATACGCAGTATTTT.

On this clonotype: One end of the junction is discordant with germline, which a read error may explain. This sequence joins TRBV6-2 or TRBV6-3 and TRBJ2-1; 7 bases align to TRBD2. CDR3 length: 16 amino acids. Germline V gene lookup returns CDR1 MNHEY and CDR2 SVGEGT. This chain's CDR3 is CASGYLPGTTYNEQLF. The CDR3 DNA reads TGTGCCAGCGGTTACCTCCCCGGGACTACTTACAATGAGCAGCTCTTC.

In its sample, this clonotype is large (0.1 to 1%). This chain joins TRBV7-9 and TRBJ2-7; D gene ambiguous. Trimming shortened V by 5 bases and J by 3 bases, and 11 bases separated the two germline ends. This CDR3 region has 13 residues. CDR1 SEHNR and CDR2 FQNEAQ come from the germline V gene (reference sequence). CDR3 nucleotide sequence: TGTGCCAGCAGCCCCCTTCTGGTCTACGAGCAGTACTTC. It specifies CASSPLLVYEQYF. Complete variable domain (other parts from reference TRBV7-9 and TRBJ2-7): DTGVSQNPRHKITKRGQNVTFRCDPISEHNRLYWYRQTLGQGPEFLTYFQNEAQLEKSRLLSDRFSAERPKGSFSTLEIQRTEQGDSAMYLCASSPLLVYEQYFGPGTRLTVT.

By proportion, this clonotype is large. V is TRBV3-1 and J is TRBJ2-1, with TRBD2 identical over 10 bases. CDR3 length equals 16 residues. The ends lost 3 bases at V and 3 bases at J; junction bases unmatched: 5. CDR1 is LGHDT, CDR2 YNNKEL, per germline (reference sequence). Here the CDR3 reads CASSHAGLAIYNEQFF. DNA of the CDR3: TGTGCCAGCAGCCACGCGGGACTAGCGATCTACAATGAGCAGTTCTTC.

Relative to its sample, this clonotype is medium-sized. The rearrangement uses TRBV19 and TRBJ2-1; D not resolved. Germline V gene lookup returns CDR1 LNHDA and CDR2 SQIVND (reference sequence). The CDR3 has 13 amino acids. Trimming left V 4 bases short and J 8 bases short, with 12 bases between. CDR3 loop: CASSTVLRDEQFF. The CDR3 nucleotides are TGTGCCAGTAGTACTGTTCTTAGGGATGAGCAGTTCTTC.

This clonotype is large in the sample. The chain carries TRBV19 and TRBJ2-1; D not resolved. The CDR3 extends over 17 amino acids. Germline lookup yields CDR1 LNHDA and CDR2 SQIVND (reference sequence). Trimming left V 2 bases short and J 3 bases short, with 17 bases between. CDR3 region: CASSIIRDSPHYNEQFF. The CDR3 region has the DNA TGTGCCAGTAGTATAATACGCGACTCGCCCCACTACAATGAGCAGTTCTTC.

This clonotype is large in the sample. CDR3 amino acids: CSARPRQGSSYNEQFF. The CDR3, as DNA: TGCAGTGCTAGACCCCGACAGGGGAGCTCCTACAATGAGCAGTTCTTC. The gene calls are TRBV20-1 and TRBJ2-1, with 8 bases aligning to TRBD1. Germline V gives CDR1 DFQATT, CDR2 SNEGSKA (reference sequence). This CDR3 has 16 residues. Trimming took 2 bases from V and 0 from J; bases not matched to a gene: 6.

In this sample, this clonotype is large. CDR3 bases: TGTGCCAGCAGCCCCCAGATATCTTCTAATGAAAAACTGTTTTTT. As protein: CASSPQISSNEKLFF. The chain carries TRBV7-2 and TRBJ1-4; D call uncertain. Germline V gene data show CDR1 as SGHTA and CDR2 as FQGNSA. The CDR3 is made up of 15 amino acids. The V end lost 5 bases, the J end lost 3 bases, and 13 bases lay between the germline ends.

Judged by abundance, this clonotype is large. The chain uses TRBV29-1 and TRBJ2-1, with D hard to call. There are 14 residues in the CDR3. Germline-derived CDR1 and CDR2 are SQVTM and ANQGSEA. Trimming shortened V by 5 bases and J by 3 bases, and 14 bases separated the two germline ends. The CDR3 DNA is TGCAGCGTTACGGTCCCTCCCAGCTACAATGAGCAGTTCTTC. Protein product: CSVTVPPSYNEQFF.

This clonotype is medium-sized in the sample. CDR3 in DNA: TGTGCCAGCAGTTCCCCAGCACAGCGGGGGCAAGAGACCCAGTACTTC. It is translated as CASSSPAQRGQETQYF. The chain links TRBV12-3 or TRBV12-4 to TRBJ2-5; 8 bases are a match to TRBD2. V gave up 4 bases and J gave up 2 bases; unmatched junction bases: 9. The CDR3 sequence is 16 residues long.

Concerning this clonotype: A much more abundant neighbour one base away suggests this may be a read error. This sequence joins TRBV5-6 and TRBJ2-1, with unresolved D. This CDR3 has 13 amino acids. Germline V lookup: CDR1 SGHDT, CDR2 YYEEEE. CDR3 bases: TGTGCCAGCAGCTTGGCCCAATCGGATGAGCAGCTCTTC. It is translated as CASSLAQSDEQLF.

The V gene is TRBV4-1, the J gene TRBJ2-2; TRBD2 aligns across 9 bases. The CDR3 is 16 residues long. V was clipped by 7 bases and J by 5 bases; unmatched bases: 11. CDR1 is MGHRA, CDR2 YSYEKL, per germline. CDR3 DNA sequence: TGCGCCAGCACCGGCGCGGGGGGGCTCTGGACCGGGGAGCTGTTTTTT. This codes for CASTGAGGLWTGELFF.

The chain joins TRBV29-1 to TRBJ2-5; weak D call: TRBD2 (5 bases). The ends were cut back, 3 bases at V and 2 bases at J, with 22 bases in the middle. This CDR3 region has 17 residues. CDR1 and CDR2 from the germline V gene are SQVTM and ANQGSEA. The CDR3 sequence: CSVDGVASGVLQETQYF. DNA for the CDR3: TGCAGCGTTGATGGGGTGGCAAGCGGTGTCCTTCAAGAGACCCAGTACTTC. The full variable domain, rest sourced from reference TRBV29-1 and TRBJ2-5, is SAVISQKPSRDICQRGTSLTIQCQVDSQVTMMFWYRQQPGQSLTLIATANQGSEATYESGFVIDKFPISRPNLTFSTLTVSNMSPEDSSIYLCSVDGVASGVLQETQYFGPGTRLLVL.

Relative to its sample, this clonotype is large. The V call is TRBV14, the J call TRBJ2-5, with TRBD2 identical over 12 bases. V lost 5 bases to trimming and J lost 6 bases; unmatched junction nucleotides: 7. The germline V gene has CDR1 SGHDN and CDR2 FVKESK. The CDR3 runs to 15 residues. The CDR3 bases are TGTGCCAGCAGCTTACTAGCGGGGGGTACGAAGACCCAGTACTTC. Translating gives CASSLLAGGTKTQYF. Full variable domain (outside the CDR3, taken from reference TRBV14 and TRBJ2-5): EAGVTQFPSHSVIEKGQTVTLRCDPISGHDNLYWYRRVMGKEIKFLLHFVKESKQDESGMPNNRFLAERTGGTYSTLKVQPAELEDSGVYFCASSLLAGGTKTQYFGPGTRLLVL.

This clonotype rates as large (0.1 to 1%). The chain is built from TRBV11-2 and TRBJ2-5; unclear D gene. The germline gives CDR1 SGHAT, CDR2 FQNNGV. CDR3 size: 12 residues. Trimming left V 8 bases short and J 4 bases short, with 11 bases between. The chain's CDR3 is CASRPPAETQYF. The CDR3 DNA sequence: TGTGCCAGCCGGCCCCCGGCAGAGACCCAGTACTTC.

This clonotype is large (0.1 to 1%) within its sample. The chain recombines TRBV7-2 with TRBJ1-1, with D possibly being TRBD1 (5 bases). Trimming left V 5 bases short and J 7 bases short, with 14 bases between. This CDR3 is 13 amino acids long. The V gene's germline CDR1 is SGHTA and CDR2 FQGNSA. This CDR3 is CASSTGTGVEAFF. In DNA form, the CDR3 reads TGTGCCAGCAGCACCGGGACTGGAGTTGAAGCTTTCTTT.

The chain employs TRBV5-6 and TRBJ1-1, with D tentatively TRBD1 (5 bases). V lost 0 bases, J lost 4 bases, and 16 bases lay in between. This CDR3 is built from 16 residues. The germline V gene has CDR1 SGHDT and CDR2 YYEEEE. CDR3 sequence: CASSLEVSIGGTEAFF. The CDR3 DNA sequence: TGTGCCAGCAGCTTGGAGGTCTCCATTGGGGGCACTGAAGCTTTCTTT.

By share, this clonotype ranks as hyperexpanded. The genes are TRBV21-1 and TRBJ2-7; TRBD2 was called by the table and not checked on the DNA. TRBV21-1 is noted as a pseudogene. The CDR3 is 16 residues long. The CDR3 loop reads CASRTGTSGSSYEQYF. The CDR3 DNA sequence: TGTGCCAGCAGAACCGGGACTAGCGGGAGCTCCTACGAGCAGTACTTC.

By sample fraction, this clonotype is large (0.1 to 1%). This chain links TRBV19 with TRBJ2-7; 10 nucleotides line up with TRBD2. Germline CDR1 reads LNHDA; CDR2 reads SQIVND (reference sequence). With 0 bases clipped from V and 1 base from J, the junction kept 3 bases outside the gene matches. This CDR3 is built from 16 residues. CDR3 residues: CASSIDMTSGSYEQYF. The CDR3 nucleotides read TGTGCCAGTAGTATAGATATGACTAGCGGGTCCTACGAGCAGTACTTC.

This clonotype is termed large (0.1 to 1%). The V call is TRBV2, the J call TRBJ2-1, with D possibly matching TRBD2 (5 bases). The V gene lost 1 base and the J gene lost 1 base, with 5 bases spanning the gap. Germline V lookup: CDR1 SNHLY, CDR2 FYNNEI. CDR3 length: 14 amino acids. The CDR3: CASSEGTSYNEQFF. CDR3 coding DNA: TGTGCCAGCAGTGAAGGGACTTCCTACAATGAGCAGTTCTTC.

The CDR3, as DNA: TGTGCCAGCAGTTTCGGACTAGCGGGGGATGACGAGCAGTACTTC. Its translation: CASSFGLAGDDEQYF. The V gene is TRBV28, the J gene TRBJ2-7; 13 nucleotides match TRBD2. Germline CDR1 and CDR2: MDHEN and SYDVKM. V trimming: 3 bases; J trimming: 5 bases; junction bases outside the gene matches: 4. The CDR3 is 15 amino acids.

With regard to this clonotype: Given a far larger clone just one base away, this is likely a sequencing read error. The chain links TRBV28 to TRBJ1-2; 7 bases line up with TRBD1. The CDR3 covers 14 residues. Germline CDR1 is MDHEN and CDR2 is SYDVKM. The V and J ends lost 2 bases and 6 bases, in that order; junction bases with no gene match: 6. The CDR3 DNA sequence: TGTGCCAGCAGTTTAGGGGGACAGAACCATGGCTACACCTTC. Its translation is CASSLGGQNHGYTF.

Judged by abundance, this clonotype is medium-sized. This chain joins TRBV29-1 and TRBJ2-1, with TRBD2 as a possible D gene (5 bases). V was trimmed by 4 bases and J by 9 bases, leaving 16 bases between them. The germline V gene has CDR1 SQVTM and CDR2 ANQGSEA. The CDR3 consists of 13 residues. CDR3 amino acids: CSVVRTARGEQFF. CDR3 coding DNA: TGCAGCGTTGTGCGGACTGCTCGTGGTGAGCAGTTCTTC.

This clonotype is categorized as large. The rearrangement links TRBV28 to TRBJ2-7; D is uncertain. The CDR3 consists of 14 residues. V gave up 2 bases and J gave up 7 bases, with 15 bases separating them. Germline lookup yields CDR1 MDHEN and CDR2 SYDVKM. The CDR3 bases are TGTGCCAGCAGTTTACGATCGCCCCTGAGGGAGCAGTACTTC. Amino acids: CASSLRSPLREQYF.

This clonotype rates as large (0.1 to 1%). The gene calls are TRBV24-1 and TRBJ2-2; D might be TRBD2 (6 bases). V lost 3 bases, J lost 1 base, and 14 bases lay in between. The V gene's germline CDR1 is KGHDR and CDR2 SFDVKD. This CDR3 region has 17 residues. This CDR3 reads CATSDPKRDLNTGELFF. The CDR3 DNA is TGTGCCACCAGTGATCCGAAAAGGGACTTGAACACCGGGGAGCTGTTTTTT.

The chain uses TRBV24-1 and TRBJ2-1; no clear D. The CDR3 contains 14 residues. CDR1 is KGHDR, CDR2 SFDVKD, per germline. Trimming left V 0 bases short and J 5 bases short, with 7 bases between. In nucleotides, the CDR3 is TGTGCCACCAGTGATTTGGTGACACACAATGAGCAGTTCTTC. This sequence encodes CATSDLVTHNEQFF.